The table lists the clone carrying this TCR beta chain with a few counts. MiXCR, run by TCRdb on the 5' RACE reads, gives a single entry per CDR3 protein. The sample includes under 70,000 distinct CDR3 sequences, under 15% seen only once; the top ten take 15% to 20%. The data belong to a study of T cells of healthy individuals. Trimming stripped 6 bases from V and 4 bases from J, with 15 bases between. The CDR3 runs 13 residues. Germline V gives CDR1 DFQATT, CDR2 SNEGSKA (reference sequence). This receptor was obtained from a human donor in good health. This chain links TRBV20-1 with TRBJ2-5; perhaps TRBD1 as D (7 bases). The CDR3 DNA sequence: TGCAGTGCGCCCCAGGGGGGTAGAGAGACCCAGTACTTC. Its protein is CSAPQGGRETQYF.